This T cell receptor beta chain was recovered during a study of blood T cell repertoires in COVID-19. Across the whole study: Both acute and convalescent COVID-19 samples were obtained from the United States, Italy and Spain. PBMCs, B-cell-depleted T cells, or T cells were the source of the cDNA or gDNA that made up the material.

J gave up 1 base and V 3 bases, and 5 bases lay outside the gene matches. CDR3 length: 15 amino acids. Germline CDR1 LNHDA, CDR2 SQIVND (reference sequence). Original methodology: Amplification from reference gene primers served as the basis for estimated nucleated cell counts. Clones were read by immunoSEQ multiplex PCR, and TCRdb kept only the in-frame ones, dropping some. The V and J calls and clone size are taken from that table; D and trimming were inferred from the DNA. The sample holds about 94,000 clones, about 80% seen once. This receptor was taken from a man aged 60 to 75 with acute or convalescent COVID-19. This chain links TRBV19 with TRBJ1-2; 7 bases fit TRBD1. Sequenced material: peripheral blood. This chain's CDR3 is CASSMIQGLNYGYTF. The CDR3 bases are TGTGCCAGTAGTATGATACAGGGGCTTAACTATGGCTACACCTTC.